The source of this T cell receptor beta chain is a study of T cell responses to AZD1222 COVID-19 vaccine (dated by TCRdb to 2020 to 2023). In terms of the full investigation: TCR sequencing covered roughly 230 trial participants: about 210 given two doses of AZD1222 and 26 given two doses of MenACWY control vaccine. Enrollment into the trials was organized by age into subgroups of 18-55, 56-69 and 70-plus years, and those subgroups contained roughly 150, 30 and 60 TCR-sequenced participants, respectively.

Points on this clone: What this receptor recognizes is not known. One base away there is no much larger clone; base qualities are not given.

V is cut by 3 bases and J by 0 bases, and the space between the germline ends is 5 bases. The CDR3 holds 14 amino acids from the cysteine to the phenylalanine. CDR3 DNA is the only sequence kept; it has 42 bases, read in frame from the first base. Based on the germline V gene, the CDR1 and CDR2 sequences are KGHDR and SFDVKD. This specimen's time point label, interpreted: about 28 days (+/-7) after the second vaccine dose. AZD1222 recipients with second doses at about 4 weeks or about 12 weeks were pooled, because spike-specific TCR depth and breadth did not differ between schedules. The vaccinee samples were drawn from two UK trials, COV001 and COV002, one of which was a single-blind randomized controlled phase 2/3 trial testing AZD1222 (ChAdOx1 nCoV-19) in healthy adults. For TCRbeta chain sequencing, PBMC samples from trial participants were taken at day 0 and at day 28 after the second dose.

The CDR3 regions of human TCRbeta chains were analyzed by immunosequencing. Processing in the source paper ran as follows. TCRs in the repertoires were matched against a reference library of SARS-CoV-2-specific TCRs that had been generated with the MIRA antigen-specificity platform. Breadth was defined as the fraction of unique TCRs that were SARS-CoV-2-associated, and depth was defined as the fraction of total T cells that were SARS-CoV-2-associated. Using the MIRA data, each spike-specific TCR was mapped to the spike region that the TCR reacts to and placed in a CD4 or CD8 class. Log10-transformed breadth and depth values were compared by one-way ANOVA with Sidak's multiple comparisons tests. TCRdb retrieved this table from immuneACCESS and kept in-frame rearrangements only. Not all clones are present; in checked studies, unresolved V genes account for under half, and no reason is known for the remainder. Clone size and the V and J calls come from that table; the DNA yielded D and trimming. Counted in this sample were approximately 100,000 clones; roughly 86% of them appeared once. About a tenth of the sample lies in the top ten.

Study-wide findings and limitations: Participants were mostly white British and included more females than males, and it was suggested by the authors that clonal diversity may have been underestimated. CD4 TCRs associated with the vaccine covered the entire spike protein, and the dominant responses were in regions 160-218 and 743-854. Spike-specific TCR breadth and depth rose significantly after two AZD1222 doses compared with day 0 and with MenACWY recipients. No day 14 peak-response samples were available, so repertoires were characterized only after the peak T cell response. The 56-69-year group was small, and its depth increase did not reach significance, likely because of low power. Epitopes outside the regions mutated in the B.1.351 and B.1.1.7 variants were reportedly recognized by nearly half of the unique spike-specific TCRs. Only six AZD1222 recipients were SARS-CoV-2 seropositive at baseline, limiting conclusions about previously exposed vaccinees.

The sequencing here drew on peripheral blood, taken 28 days after the second AZD1222 dose. The origin of this receptor is an adult who received the AZD1222 COVID-19 vaccine. The sequence joins TRBV24-1 to TRBJ1-5, with TRBD1 tentatively as D gene (5 bases match). The CDR3 is CATSDGGSNQPQHF. The bases are TGTGCCACCAGTGATGGGGGTAGCAATCAGCCCCAGCATTTT.